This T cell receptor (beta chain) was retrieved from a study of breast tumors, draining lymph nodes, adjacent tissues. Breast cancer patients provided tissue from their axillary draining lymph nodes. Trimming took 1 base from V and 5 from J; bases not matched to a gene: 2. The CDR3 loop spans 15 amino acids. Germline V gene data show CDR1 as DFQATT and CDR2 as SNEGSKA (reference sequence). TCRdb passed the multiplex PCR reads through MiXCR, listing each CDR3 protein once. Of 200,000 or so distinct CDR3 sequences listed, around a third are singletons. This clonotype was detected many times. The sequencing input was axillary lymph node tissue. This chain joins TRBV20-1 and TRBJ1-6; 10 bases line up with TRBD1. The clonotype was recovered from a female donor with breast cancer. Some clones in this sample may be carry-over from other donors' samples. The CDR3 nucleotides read TGCAGTGCTAGAGTAGGGACAGGGGATAATTCACCCCTCCACTTT. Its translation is CSARVGTGDNSPLHF.